Presented here are 22 T cell receptor beta chains from one specimen sequenced in a study of blood T cell repertoires in COVID-19. Using immunoSEQ multiplex PCR, the repertoire was profiled, and TCRdb retains in-frame clones only, with some absent. Found here are approximately 200,000 clones, approximately 80% of them singletons; the top ten hold around 6.8%. Sequencing was done on a sample of peripheral blood. These receptors all stem from a woman aged 45-65 years with acute or convalescent COVID-19.

This chain connects TRBV5-1 to TRBJ2-3; 9 nucleotides agree with TRBD2. V was clipped by 0 bases and J by 6 bases; unmatched bases: 14. The CDR3 has 18 amino acids. Per germline, CDR1 SGHRS and CDR2 YFSETQ. The CDR3: CASSLGLASGDMKDTQYF. DNA for the CDR3: TGCGCCAGCAGCTTGGGGCTGGCTAGCGGGGACATGAAGGATACGCAGTATTTT.

The V call is TRBV3-1 (or the pseudogene TRBV3-2), the J call TRBJ2-7; 7 bases fit TRBD2. The CDR3 sequence is 14 residues long. Germline V gene data show CDR1 as LGHDT and CDR2 as YNNKEL (reference sequence). V shed 2 bases and J 4 bases; nucleotides not matched to a gene: 5. The CDR3 here is CASSQKAGKYEQYF. In nucleotides, the CDR3 is TGTGCCAGCAGCCAAAAAGCGGGGAAGTACGAGCAGTACTTC.

V usage is TRBV9 and J usage is TRBJ2-3, with a weak D call TRBD2 (5 bases). CDR1 and CDR2 from the germline V gene are SGDLS and YYNGEE. The CDR3 has 16 residues. Trimming removed 3 bases from V and 7 bases from J, with 21 bases in between. The CDR3 nucleotides read TGTGCCAGCAGCGCGAGCGGATTAGGGCTACGCAATACGCAGTATTTT. Protein: CASSASGLGLRNTQYF.

This sequence joins TRBV24-1 and TRBJ2-2; possible D gene TRBD1, 5 bases. Germline-derived CDR1 and CDR2 are KGHDR and SFDVKD. There are 13 residues in the CDR3. Deletions cut 4 bases from V and 6 bases from J, with 8 bases between. CDR3 sequence reads: CATSELRAGELFF. In DNA form, the CDR3 reads TGTGCCACCAGTGAGCTCAGGGCCGGGGAGCTGTTTTTT.

The rearrangement uses TRBV2 and TRBJ2-7; TRBD2 matches at 10 bases. The CDR3 consists of 15 residues. Germline V lookup: CDR1 SNHLY, CDR2 FYNNEI. In DNA, the CDR3 is TGTGCGATCCGGGCTAGCGGGAGTCCCGCCTACGAGCAGTACTTC. The encoded protein is CAIRASGSPAYEQYF.

This clone was counted a few times. The CDR3 nucleotides read TGTGCCAGCTCACCCCTCGGGACAGGGGATTACAATGAGCAGTTCTTC. It is translated as CASSPLGTGDYNEQFF. V usage is TRBV18 and J usage is TRBJ2-1, with 10 bases that match TRBD1. Unmatched junction bases numbered 6, after V lost 3 bases and J lost 4 bases. The CDR3 has 16 residues. Germline CDR1 is KGHSH and CDR2 is LQKENI.

The J gene is TRBJ1-1, the V gene TRBV29-1; D ambiguous. Trimming pared 1 base from V and 4 bases from J, leaving 10 bases between. This CDR3 comprises 13 residues. CDR1 and CDR2 from the germline V gene are SQVTM and ANQGSEA. CDR3 region: CSVEGQSSTEAFF. CDR3 DNA: TGCAGCGTTGAAGGGCAGTCGTCCACTGAAGCTTTCTTT.

V and J are TRBV11-3 and TRBJ2-1; TRBD2 aligns across 16 bases. The V gene's germline CDR1 is SGHNT and CDR2 YENEEA. CDR3 length: 17 amino acids. Trimming removed 4 bases from V and 2 bases from J; junction bases left unmatched: 2. The CDR3 here is CASSSGTSGRAYNEQFF. The DNA for the CDR3 is TGTGCCAGCAGCTCCGGGACTAGCGGGAGGGCCTACAATGAGCAGTTCTTC.

This sequence joins TRBV18 and TRBJ1-4; D unclear. Looked up from germline, CDR1 is KGHSH and CDR2 is LQKENI. Deletions cut 3 bases from V and 3 bases from J, with 11 bases between. This CDR3 region has 15 residues. This chain's CDR3 is CASSPPPGANEKLFF. For the CDR3, the DNA is TGTGCCAGCTCACCCCCGCCCGGAGCTAATGAAAAACTGTTTTTT. The complete variable domain, with remaining parts taken from reference TRBV18 and TRBJ1-4, reads NAGVMQNPRHLVRRRGQEARLRCSPMKGHSHVYWYRQLPEEGLKFMVYLQKENIIDESGMPKERFSAEFPKEGPSILRIQQVVRGDSAAYFCASSPPPGANEKLFFGSGTQLSVL.

The V call is TRBV28, the J call TRBJ2-7, with 7 bases lining up with TRBD1. The CDR3 runs to 14 residues. CDR1 is MDHEN and CDR2 is SYDVKM in the germline V gene. V lost 5 bases and J lost 5; bases outside the gene matches: 9. The CDR3 DNA sequence: TGTGCCAGCAGTAGGCCCCAGGGGGATGACGAGCAGTACTTC. Translating gives CASSRPQGDDEQYF.

The chain links TRBV24-1 to TRBJ2-3, with 10 positions matching TRBD2. Germline assignment: CDR1 KGHDR and CDR2 SFDVKD. This CDR3 has 18 amino acids. With 3 bases clipped from V and 1 base from J, the junction kept 9 bases outside the gene matches. In nucleotides, the CDR3 is TGTGCCACCAGTGATCTAAAGCGGGGGGGCCATGGCACAGATACGCAGTATTTT. Its translation: CATSDLKRGGHGTDTQYF.

The chain is built from TRBV4-2 and TRBJ2-3; 7 bases map to TRBD2. J was trimmed by 1 base and V by 4 bases; bases with no gene match: 5. The CDR3 loop spans 15 amino acids. The germline gives CDR1 LGHNA, CDR2 YNFKEQ. The chain's CDR3 is CASSLSGGRTDTQYF. DNA for the CDR3: TGTGCCAGCAGCCTGTCGGGAGGCCGCACAGATACGCAGTATTTT.

The chain links TRBV7-9 to TRBJ2-2; 10 nucleotides agree with TRBD2. Germline V gene data show CDR1 as SEHNR and CDR2 as FQNEAQ (reference sequence). V shed 1 base, J shed 4 bases, and the junction held 12 bases outside the gene matches. The CDR3 sequence is 19 residues long. The CDR3 loop is CASSLERTSGWYGTGELFF. CDR3 bases: TGTGCCAGCAGCTTAGAGAGGACTAGCGGTTGGTACGGCACCGGGGAGCTGTTTTTT.

The chain combines TRBV28 with TRBJ1-2; TRBD1 agrees at 10 bases. J lost 8 bases, V lost 5 bases, and 11 bases had no gene match. Germline V CDR1 and CDR2: MDHEN, SYDVKM. This CDR3 has 15 amino acids. This CDR3 is CASSHRQGALDGYTF. The CDR3 nucleotides are TGTGCCAGCAGTCACAGACAGGGGGCCCTGGACGGCTACACCTTC.

This clone was seen a single time. The rearrangement joins TRBV12-3 or TRBV12-4 to TRBJ2-3; D might be TRBD1 (5 bases). This CDR3 contains 13 residues. With 4 bases removed from V and 1 base from J, the gap between germline ends came to 6 bases. CDR3 nucleotides: TGTGCCAGCAGTTCCAGGGGCACAGATACGCAGTATTTT. It translates to CASSSRGTDTQYF.

The chain carries TRBV5-1 and TRBJ2-5; D gene unclear. CDR1 is SGHRS and CDR2 is YFSETQ in the germline V gene. There are 14 residues in the CDR3. Trimming took 0 bases from V and 3 from J, leaving 9 bases between them. CDR3 sequence (DNA): TGCGCCAGCAGCTTGGAGCTTGGAGAAGAGACCCAGTACTTC. Translating gives CASSLELGEETQYF.

The chain combines TRBV5-6 with TRBJ2-7; D is possibly TRBD1 (5 bases). Germline assignment: CDR1 SGHDT and CDR2 YYEEEE. The CDR3 loop spans 13 amino acids. With 3 bases removed from V and 3 bases from J, the gap between germline ends came to 10 bases. The chain's CDR3 is CASSSVQGYEQYF. The CDR3 DNA is TGTGCCAGCAGCTCCGTCCAGGGCTACGAGCAGTACTTC.

In DNA, the CDR3 is TGTGCCAGCAGTTTCTCCGGAGGACTAGCGGGGCGGGAGACCCAGTACTTC. It is translated as CASSFSGGLAGRETQYF. The chain couples TRBV28 to TRBJ2-5; 12 bases align to TRBD2. The CDR3 totals 17 residues. V lost 3 bases and J lost 5; bases outside the gene matches: 10. Germline V lookup: CDR1 MDHEN, CDR2 SYDVKM. The full variable domain, completed using reference TRBV28 and TRBJ2-5, is DVKVTQSSRYLVKRTGEKVFLECVQDMDHENMFWYRQDPGLGLRLIYFSYDVKMKEKGDIPEGYSVSREKKERFSLILESASTNQTSMYLCASSFSGGLAGRETQYFGPGTRLLVL.

This sequence joins TRBV27 and TRBJ1-5, with TRBD1 matching over 7 bases. From germline, CDR1 is MNHEY and CDR2 SMNVEV (reference sequence). The CDR3 consists of 14 residues. With 8 bases clipped from V and 2 bases from J, the junction kept 6 bases outside the gene matches. Written as DNA, the CDR3 is TGTGCCAGCTGTTCCCAGGGGGGCAATCAGCCCCAGCATTTT. Protein: CASCSQGGNQPQHF.

The rearrangement joins TRBV5-1 to TRBJ1-1, with a weak D call TRBD1 (6 bases). Germline-derived CDR1 and CDR2 are SGHRS and YFSETQ. The CDR3 runs 13 residues. V shed 4 bases and J shed 4 bases, with 11 bases lying between them. The CDR3 spells CASSRGQSTEAFF. In nucleotides, the CDR3 is TGCGCCAGCAGCCGAGGACAGAGCACTGAAGCTTTCTTT.

This chain joins TRBV6-6 and TRBJ1-1, with a possible D match to TRBD1 (5 bases). CDR1 MNHNY and CDR2 SVGAGI come from the germline V gene (reference sequence). V was clipped by 5 bases and J by 1 base, with 17 bases between them. The CDR3 consists of 16 residues. The CDR3 region is CASSAEGKGRNTEAFF. The DNA of the CDR3 is TGTGCCAGCAGTGCGGAGGGGAAAGGGAGGAACACTGAAGCTTTCTTT.

CDR3 loop: CASSRGNTGELFF. The CDR3 DNA sequence: TGTGCCAGCAGCAGGGGGAACACCGGGGAGCTGTTTTTT. The chain couples TRBV6-4 to TRBJ2-2, with D maybe TRBD1 (6 bases). The CDR3 is 13 residues long. Trimming removed 6 bases at V and 1 base at J, with 6 bases between. The germline CDR1 and CDR2 sequences are MRHNA and SNTAGT.